This T cell receptor beta chain was observed in a study of Ad26.COV2.S vaccination and SARS-CoV-2 variants. Study-level information: Donor allocation was to the COV1001 Ad26.COV2.S trial arm.

Using immunoSEQ multiplex PCR, the repertoire was profiled, and TCRdb retains in-frame clones only, with some absent. Here the sample spans roughly 700,000 clones, 70% to 90% being singletons. The treatment here: around 19 received Ad26.COV2.S at low or high dose, single or two shots; five or six received placebo; per-sample allocation not given. Material that was analyzed had been drawn on day 63 after the first vaccine or placebo injection. This adult donor, from Boston, was 18-55 years old. The V end lost 3 bases, the J end lost 5 bases, and 8 bases lay between the germline ends. The CDR3 covers 13 residues.

This sequence joins TRBV12-3 or TRBV12-4 and TRBJ1-5; D gene ambiguous. The source was peripheral blood, collected in a trial of Ad26.COV2.S vaccine versus placebo. The TCR originated in a person between 18 and 65 years old who received the Ad26.COV2.S COVID-19 vaccine or a placebo. The CDR3 reads CASSFQRDQPQHF. CDR3 nucleotide sequence: TGTGCCAGCAGTTTCCAAAGAGATCAGCCCCAGCATTTT.